Below, 19 T cell receptor beta chains from the same sample are listed, as sequenced in a study of CD8 T cells in ankylosing spondylitis. Their antigen targets remain unknown. Broader study findings: A motif of fewer than ten highly homologous TCR beta variants was seen as apparently characteristic of ankylosing spondylitis blood.

TCRdb re-derived calls from the 5' RACE reads in MiXCR, one entry per CDR3 protein. Among about 840,000 distinct CDR3 sequences listed, 12% were seen once. The sample taken for sequencing was blood, either unsorted or a sorted T cell fraction (not recorded which). The receptor source for this set is a male donor with ankylosing spondylitis.

There are a few counts of this clonotype. The chain recombines TRBV7-3 with TRBJ1-1; D not resolved. CDR1 and CDR2 from the germline V gene are SGHTA and FQGTGA. V lost 1 base and J 1 base, leaving 7 bases between the germline ends. CDR3 length: 14 residues. CDR3 sequence: CASSLRWGNTEAFF. For the CDR3, the DNA is TGTGCCAGCAGCTTAAGATGGGGGAACACTGAAGCTTTCTTT. The complete variable domain, with remaining parts taken from reference TRBV7-3 and TRBJ1-1, reads GAGVSQTPSNKVTEKGKYVELRCDPISGHTALYWYRQSLGQGPEFLIYFQGTGAADDSGLPNDRFFAVRPEGSVSTLKIQRTERGDSAVYLCASSLRWGNTEAFFGQGTRLTVV.

The chain recombines TRBV12-3 or TRBV12-4 with TRBJ2-1; D possibly corresponds to TRBD1 (5 bases). V lost 3 bases to trimming and J lost 5 bases, with 17 bases between them. This CDR3 region has 16 residues. CDR3 in DNA: TGTGCCAGCAGTTTTAGGGCGCAGGGTCGGAACAATGAGCAGTTCTTC. Residues: CASSFRAQGRNNEQFF.

The chain couples TRBV7-9 to TRBJ1-1; the D is unclear. The CDR3 runs to 16 residues. Trimming stripped 1 base from V and 1 base from J, with 13 bases between. The V gene's germline CDR1 is SEHNR and CDR2 FQNEAQ (reference sequence). The CDR3 loop is CASSLGGVATNTEAFF. In DNA form, the CDR3 reads TGTGCCAGCAGCTTAGGTGGGGTCGCCACGAACACTGAAGCTTTCTTT.

In this sample, this clonotype turned up a few times. V is TRBV7-6 and J is TRBJ2-1, with D possibly TRBD2 on 5 matching bases. This CDR3 contains 14 residues. The V gene's germline CDR1 is SGHVS and CDR2 FNYEAQ. Trimming removed 5 bases from V and 10 bases from J, with 18 bases in between. Here the CDR3 DNA reads TGTGCCAGCAGCCCTTGGGAGACGCTCTCAGAGCAGTTCTTC. This translates into CASSPWETLSEQFF.

There are many counts of this clonotype. CDR3 protein: CASGLYRGMNTEAFF. CDR3 bases: TGTGCCAGCGGTCTTTACAGGGGCATGAACACTGAAGCTTTCTTT. The chain couples TRBV12-3 or TRBV12-4 to TRBJ1-1, with 7 nucleotides matching TRBD1. V lost 8 bases, J lost 0 bases, and 9 bases stayed unmatched. The CDR3 covers 15 residues.

J is TRBJ2-7 and V is TRBV20-1; 10 bases are shared with TRBD2. Germline V CDR1 and CDR2: DFQATT, SNEGSKA (reference sequence). This CDR3 is built from 16 residues. V lost 1 base, J lost 1 base, and 7 bases stayed unmatched. The CDR3 coding sequence is TGCAGTGCTAGAGCAACCGGGACTAGCGTTTCCTACGAGCAGTACTTC. It encodes CSARATGTSVSYEQYF.

The rearrangement links TRBV20-1 to TRBJ2-7; 14 nucleotides align to TRBD2. The CDR3 covers 15 residues. Germline values: CDR1 DFQATT, CDR2 SNEGSKA (reference sequence). Trimming removed 5 bases from V and 0 bases from J; junction bases left unmatched: 3. CDR3 nucleotide sequence: TGCAGTGCTGGGACTAGCGGGAGATACTCCTACGAGCAGTACTTC. Its translation is CSAGTSGRYSYEQYF.

This clonotype was observed a few times. The chain links TRBV20-1 to TRBJ2-6; no reliable D call. Deletions cut 0 bases from V and 2 bases from J, with 5 bases between. The CDR3 spans 14 residues. The germline gives CDR1 DFQATT, CDR2 SNEGSKA (reference sequence). CDR3 nucleotides: TGCAGTGCTAGAGATCGAACTGGGGCCAACGTCCTGACTTTC. Its protein is CSARDRTGANVLTF.

This chain links TRBV19 with TRBJ2-1; D unclear. The CDR3 sequence is 15 residues long. Germline CDR1 reads LNHDA; CDR2 reads SQIVND (reference sequence). The germline V and J ends were trimmed by 2 bases and 0 bases, with 8 bases remaining between them. The CDR3, as DNA: TGTGCCAGTAGTATACGGTCTGGCTCCTACAATGAGCAGTTCTTC. This sequence encodes CASSIRSGSYNEQFF.

This clonotype has a count of ten or more. The J gene is TRBJ2-2, the V gene TRBV6-5; D call uncertain. V was cut by 4 bases and J by 7 bases, with 4 bases left in between. Germline CDR1 is MNHEY and CDR2 is SVGAGI. This CDR3 contains 11 residues. CDR3 sequence reads: CASSFHGELFF. The CDR3, as DNA: TGTGCCAGCAGTTTCCACGGGGAGCTGTTTTTT.

This chain links TRBV24-1 with TRBJ2-2, with D possibly TRBD1 on 5 matching bases. Germline V CDR1 and CDR2: KGHDR, SFDVKD. The CDR3 extends over 14 amino acids. The V end lost 7 bases, the J end lost 1 base, and 9 bases lay between the germline ends. The CDR3 DNA reads as TGTGCCACCAGAGCCACAGGGAACACCGGGGAGCTGTTTTTT. Its protein product is CATRATGNTGELFF.

At least ten counts were recorded for this clonotype. The chain couples TRBV20-1 to TRBJ2-7, with 10 bases matching TRBD1. Germline CDR1 reads DFQATT; CDR2 reads SNEGSKA (reference sequence). V was pared by 3 bases and J by 2 bases, with 7 bases of the junction left unmatched. The CDR3 has 15 amino acids. For the CDR3, the DNA is TGCAGTGCTAGTCTCCCAGGGACAGGGGCCTACGAGCAGTACTTC. It codes for CSASLPGTGAYEQYF.

This clonotype turned up a few times. J is TRBJ2-7 and V is TRBV6-1; D not certain. The germline V gene has CDR1 MNHNS and CDR2 SASEGT. The CDR3 contains 13 residues. V gave up 6 bases and J gave up 4 bases, with 13 bases separating them. CDR3 sequence (DNA): TGTGCCAGCAGGGACGGACCTTGGTACGAGCAGTACTTC. The encoded protein is CASRDGPWYEQYF.

The chain joins TRBV5-1 to TRBJ1-6, with 8 positions matching TRBD1. Looked up from germline, CDR1 is SGHRS and CDR2 is YFSETQ. The CDR3 is made up of 16 amino acids. After removal of 4 bases from V and 10 bases from J, the junction contained 13 bases not matched to a gene. The CDR3 region is CASSPGGRGQQSPLHF. The CDR3 DNA reads as TGCGCCAGCAGCCCGGGTGGCAGGGGGCAACAGTCACCCCTCCACTTT.

The chain has TRBV7-2 and TRBJ1-1; D call uncertain. The CDR3 spans 14 residues. V was trimmed by 4 bases and J by 0 bases, leaving 9 bases between them. In germline, CDR1 is SGHTA, CDR2 FQGNSA. The CDR3 nucleotides are TGTGCCAGCAGCTCCACCCCTTTGAACACTGAAGCTTTCTTT. This translates into CASSSTPLNTEAFF.

The V and J genes are TRBV20-1 and TRBJ2-7, with D possibly matching TRBD1 (5 bases). This CDR3 region has 13 residues. Looked up from germline, CDR1 is DFQATT and CDR2 is SNEGSKA (reference sequence). Trimming stripped 3 bases from V and 7 bases from J, with 16 bases between. The CDR3 nucleotides read TGCAGTGCTAGGGCGCCGCAGGGCTTTGAGCAGTACTTC. It specifies CSARAPQGFEQYF.

In this sample, this clonotype turned up a few times. The chain links TRBV20-1 to TRBJ1-5, with D perhaps TRBD1 (6 bases). The CDR3 runs 19 residues. V was pared by 6 bases and J by 1 base, with 28 bases between. Germline assignment: CDR1 DFQATT and CDR2 SNEGSKA (reference sequence). The CDR3: CSAVMPYGQPGGSNQPQHF. In DNA, the CDR3 is TGCAGTGCCGTCATGCCCTATGGACAGCCGGGCGGGAGCAATCAGCCCCAGCATTTT.

This clonotype has just one count. The V gene is TRBV9, the J gene TRBJ1-1, with D unresolved. CDR1 is SGDLS and CDR2 is YYNGEE in the germline V gene. Deletions cut 2 bases from V and 0 bases from J, with 11 bases between. CDR3 size: 15 residues. In DNA form, the CDR3 reads TGTGCCAGCAGCGTTTCAGGCAGGATGAACACTGAAGCTTTCTTT. Translation: CASSVSGRMNTEAFF.

The chain recombines TRBV5-4 with TRBJ1-6, with D uncertain. V was shortened by 4 bases and J by 6 bases, with 8 bases between the two germline ends. This CDR3 is built from 13 residues. Per germline, CDR1 SGHNT and CDR2 YYREEE (reference sequence). The chain's CDR3 is CASSNKTNSPLHF. As DNA, the CDR3 is TGTGCCAGCAGCAACAAAACTAATTCACCCCTCCACTTT.